The 6 T cell receptor beta chains below were found in one sample sequenced in a study of siplizumab effects on memory and regulatory T cells. The data were produced by immunoSEQ multiplex PCR, yet TCRdb's version contains in-frame clones alone and is incomplete. The top ten hold around 0.029% of the sample, which has 70,000 to 100,000 clones, over 95% seen once. Sequenced sample: naive CD4+ T cells sorted from blood. These receptors all come from a human donor in good health.

The sample holds one count of this clone. This sequence joins TRBV5-4 and TRBJ2-1; D is uncertain. CDR1 SGHNT and CDR2 YYREEE come from the germline V gene (reference sequence). This CDR3 has 12 amino acids. The ends were cut back, 0 bases at V and 8 bases at J, with 6 bases in the middle. As DNA, the CDR3 is TGTGCCAGCAGCTTGGGTGTCGATGAGCAGTTCTTC. Translation gives CASSLGVDEQFF.

The chain combines TRBV30 with TRBJ2-1; 8 bases match TRBD1. This CDR3 is built from 14 residues. Germline V CDR1 and CDR2: GTSNPN, SVGIG (reference sequence). Trimming cost V 3 bases and J 2 bases; bases outside gene matches: 3. The CDR3 sequence: CAWSGQGTYNEQFF. CDR3 DNA: TGTGCCTGGAGCGGACAGGGAACCTACAATGAGCAGTTCTTC. Supplemented by reference TRBV30 and TRBJ2-1, the full variable domain reads SQTIHQWPATLVQPVGSPLSLECTVEGTSNPNLYWYRQAAGRGLQLLFYSVGIGQISSEVPQNLSASRPQDRQFILSSKKLLLSDSGFYLCAWSGQGTYNEQFFGPGTRLTVL.

With respect to this clone: Other DNA sequences from this sample encode an identical CDR3 as well. The rearrangement uses TRBV28 and TRBJ2-7, with 10 bases identical to TRBD1. With V trimmed by 3 bases and J by 4 bases, 3 bases remained unmatched. CDR1 is MDHEN, CDR2 SYDVKM, per germline. This CDR3 comprises 14 residues. CDR3 nucleotide sequence: TGTGCCAGCAGTTTCGGGGACAGGGGATACGAGCAGTACTTC. It translates to CASSFGDRGYEQYF. Combining the CDR3 with reference TRBV28 and TRBJ2-7 gives the whole variable domain DVKVTQSSRYLVKRTGEKVFLECVQDMDHENMFWYRQDPGLGLRLIYFSYDVKMKEKGDIPEGYSVSREKKERFSLILESASTNQTSMYLCASSFGDRGYEQYFGPGTRLTVT.

This chain uses TRBV7-3 with TRBJ2-2; TRBD1 matches at 9 bases. V shed 2 bases, J shed 3 bases, and the junction held 4 bases outside the gene matches. Germline V CDR1 and CDR2: SGHTA, FQGTGA. CDR3 length: 16 amino acids. The chain's CDR3 is CASSLVQGADTGELFF. The CDR3 nucleotides are TGTGCCAGCAGCTTAGTACAGGGGGCCGACACCGGGGAGCTGTTTTTT. Filled out from reference TRBV7-3 and TRBJ2-2, the complete variable domain reads GAGVSQTPSNKVTEKGKYVELRCDPISGHTALYWYRQSLGQGPEFLIYFQGTGAADDSGLPNDRFFAVRPEGSVSTLKIQRTERGDSAVYLCASSLVQGADTGELFFGEGSRLTVL.

The rearrangement joins TRBV5-1 to TRBJ2-7; D possibly uses TRBD1 or TRBD2 (5 bases each). The CDR3 consists of 14 residues. CDR1 and CDR2 (germline): SGHRS, YFSETQ. Trimming took off 1 base at V and 2 bases at J, with 10 bases between the two ends. DNA for the CDR3: TGCGCCAGCAGCTTGACAGGAGGCACCTACGAGCAGTACTTC. The encoded protein is CASSLTGGTYEQYF. The complete variable domain, with remaining parts taken from reference TRBV5-1 and TRBJ2-7, reads KAGVTQTPRYLIKTRGQQVTLSCSPISGHRSVSWYQQTPGQGLQFLFEYFSETQRNKGNFPGRFSGRQFSNSRSEMNVSTLELGDSALYLCASSLTGGTYEQYFGPGTRLTVT.

This chain joins TRBV7-9 and TRBJ1-3; 8 bases line up with TRBD1. The V and J ends lost 7 bases and 2 bases, in that order; junction bases with no gene match: 16. The CDR3 extends over 18 amino acids. CDR1 is SEHNR and CDR2 is FQNEAQ in the germline V gene (reference sequence). CDR3 sequence (DNA): TGTGCCAGCACCCCTCTCAAAAACCCGACAGGGGCTGGAAACACCATATATTTT. Translation: CASTPLKNPTGAGNTIYF.